This T cell receptor beta chain was sequenced during a study of blood T cell repertoires in COVID-19. Participant ages covered about 18 to 100 years across around 22 US areas. Assay used: immunoSEQ multiplex PCR; TCRdb lists only in-frame clones, some missing. The table has roughly 400,000 clones, about 88% seen once; the top ten hold 1.4% to 1.5%. This receptor was identified in a woman aged 18-29 years who had been exposed to COVID-19. Input material: PBMCs or T cells enriched from blood (not recorded which).

The CDR3 coding sequence is TGTGCCAGTAGAGCACAGGGCTCTGGTTCACCCCTCCACTTT. It translates to CASRAQGSGSPLHF. The V gene is TRBV19, the J gene TRBJ1-6, with D possibly being TRBD1 (6 bases). V was pared by 6 bases and J by 9 bases, with 15 bases between. This CDR3 is built from 14 residues. Germline CDR1 is LNHDA and CDR2 is SQIVND (reference sequence).